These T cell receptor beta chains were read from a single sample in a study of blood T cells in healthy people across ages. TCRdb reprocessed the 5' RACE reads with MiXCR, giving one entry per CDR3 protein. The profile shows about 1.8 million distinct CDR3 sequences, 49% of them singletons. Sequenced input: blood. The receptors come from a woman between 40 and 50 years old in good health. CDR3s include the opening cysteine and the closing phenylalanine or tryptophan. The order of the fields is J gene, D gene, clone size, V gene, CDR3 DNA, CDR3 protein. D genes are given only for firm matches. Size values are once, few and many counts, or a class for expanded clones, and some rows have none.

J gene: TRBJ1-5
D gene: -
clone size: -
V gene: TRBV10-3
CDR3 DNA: TGTGCCATCACCCGACCCCCTTCTCAGCCCCAGCATTTT
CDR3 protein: CAITRPPSQPQHF

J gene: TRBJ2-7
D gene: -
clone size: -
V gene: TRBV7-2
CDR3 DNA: TGTGCCAGCAGCCCAGCCGGGTGGGGGTACGAGCAGTACTTC
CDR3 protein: CASSPAGWGYEQYF

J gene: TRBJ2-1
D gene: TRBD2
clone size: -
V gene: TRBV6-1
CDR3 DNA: TGTGCCAGCAGTCCTAATCCAGGACTAGCGGGGGGTACAAGCTCCTACAATGAGCAGTTCTTC
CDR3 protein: CASSPNPGLAGGTSSYNEQFF

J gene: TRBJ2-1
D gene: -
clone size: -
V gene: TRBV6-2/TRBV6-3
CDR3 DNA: TGTGCCAGCAGTTACCTGGGGTTGTTCAATGAGCAGTTCTTC
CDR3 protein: CASSYLGLFNEQFF

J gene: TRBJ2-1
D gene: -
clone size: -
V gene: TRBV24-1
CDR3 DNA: TGTGCCACCAGTGAGAGGGGGGGCGTAGACAATGAGCAGTTCTTC
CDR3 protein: CATSERGGVDNEQFF

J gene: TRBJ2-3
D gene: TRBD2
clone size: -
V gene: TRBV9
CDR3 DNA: TGTGCCAGCAGCGTAGGGACTAGCCTTCGAGTCACAGATACGCAGTATTTT
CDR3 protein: CASSVGTSLRVTDTQYF

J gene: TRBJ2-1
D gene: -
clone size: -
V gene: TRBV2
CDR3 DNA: TGTGCCAGCCGGGAACGGTACTTGAACAATGAGCAGTTCTTC
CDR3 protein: CASRERYLNNEQFF

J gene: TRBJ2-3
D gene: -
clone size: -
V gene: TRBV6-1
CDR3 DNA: TGTGCCAGCAGTGATTTTACAGGAAACACAGATACGCAGTATTTT
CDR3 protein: CASSDFTGNTDTQYF

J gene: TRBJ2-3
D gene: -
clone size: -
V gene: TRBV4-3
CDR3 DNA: TGCGCCAGCAGCCAAGTCTTCGATTATAGCACAGATACACAGTATTTT
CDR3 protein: CASSQVFDYSTDTQYF

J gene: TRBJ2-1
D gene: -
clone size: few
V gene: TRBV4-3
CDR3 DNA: TGCGCCAGCAGCCAACGTCAGGCCCATGAGCAGTTCTTC
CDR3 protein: CASSQRQAHEQFF

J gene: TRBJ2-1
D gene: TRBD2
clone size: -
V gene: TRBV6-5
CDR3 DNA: TGTGCCAGCAGCTGGGGACTAGCGGGGAATGAGCAGTTCTTC
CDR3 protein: CASSWGLAGNEQFF

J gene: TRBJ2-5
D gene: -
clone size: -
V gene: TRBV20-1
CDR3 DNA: TGCAGTGCTAGAGTTCAGGGAGCAAGGGAGACCCAGTACTTC
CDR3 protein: CSARVQGARETQYF

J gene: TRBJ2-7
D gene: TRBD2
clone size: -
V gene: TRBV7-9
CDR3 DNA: TGTGCCAGCAGCTCAGACGGGACTAACACCTACGAGCAGTACTTC
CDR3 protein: CASSSDGTNTYEQYF

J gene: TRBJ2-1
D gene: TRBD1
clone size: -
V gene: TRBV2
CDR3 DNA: TGTGCCACCCGACGAGGGGGCAGAGCCTACAATGAGCAGTTCTTC
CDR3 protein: CATRRGGRAYNEQFF

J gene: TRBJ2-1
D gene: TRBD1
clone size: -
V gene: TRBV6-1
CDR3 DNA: TGTGCCAGCAGGACCTCCCGAGCGCCGGGACAGCCGGGCAATGAGCAGTTCTTC
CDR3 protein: CASRTSRAPGQPGNEQFF

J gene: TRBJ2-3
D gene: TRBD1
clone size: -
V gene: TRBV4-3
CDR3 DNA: TGCGCCAGCAGCCAAGACCCCGGACAGGGCCCCTTAGGTACGCAGTATTTT
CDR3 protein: CASSQDPGQGPLGTQYF

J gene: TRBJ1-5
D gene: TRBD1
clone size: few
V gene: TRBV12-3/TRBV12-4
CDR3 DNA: TGTGCCAGCAGGAGGACAGGGGCCAATCAGCCCCAGCATTTT
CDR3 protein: CASRRTGANQPQHF

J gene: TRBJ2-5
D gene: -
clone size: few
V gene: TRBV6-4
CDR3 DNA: TGTGCCAGCAGTAAGGGGGGGCTCCCCCAAGAGACCCAGTACTTC
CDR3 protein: CASSKGGLPQETQYF

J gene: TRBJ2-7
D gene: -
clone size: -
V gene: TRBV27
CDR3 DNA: TGTGCCAGCAGTTTGGAGGTAACGGGCTACGAGCAGTACTTC
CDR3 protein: CASSLEVTGYEQYF

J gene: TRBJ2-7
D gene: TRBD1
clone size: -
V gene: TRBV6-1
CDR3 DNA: TGTGCCAGCAGTGGAGACAGGGGGGCCGCTTACGAGCAGTACTTC
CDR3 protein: CASSGDRGAAYEQYF

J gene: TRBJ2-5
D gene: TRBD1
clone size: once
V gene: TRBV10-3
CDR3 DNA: TGTGCCATCAGGCGACAGGGGGAAGAGACCCAGTACTTC
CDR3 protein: CAIRRQGEETQYF

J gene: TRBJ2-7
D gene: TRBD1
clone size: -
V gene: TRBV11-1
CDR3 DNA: TGTGCCAGCAGTTTAAAAGGGAGCGGGACAGGGTTTGAGTTCAGCGCCTACGAGCAGTACTTC
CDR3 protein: CASSLKGSGTGFEFSAYEQYF

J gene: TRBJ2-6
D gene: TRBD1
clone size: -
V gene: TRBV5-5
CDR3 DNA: TGTGCCAGCAGCTGGACGACAGGGCCCGGGGCCAACGTCCTGACTTTC
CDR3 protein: CASSWTTGPGANVLTF

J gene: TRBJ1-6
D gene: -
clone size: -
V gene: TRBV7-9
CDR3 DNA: TGTGCCAGCAGCTTCGACGGATATAATTCACCCCTCCACTTT
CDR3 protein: CASSFDGYNSPLHF

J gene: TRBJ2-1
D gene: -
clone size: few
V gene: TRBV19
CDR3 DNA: TGTGCCAGTAGTATATTTGGGGGATCCAATGAGCAGTTCTTC
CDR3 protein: CASSIFGGSNEQFF

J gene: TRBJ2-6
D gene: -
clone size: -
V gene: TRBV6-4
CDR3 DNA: TGTGCCAGCAGTGACGGGGTAGCTGGGGCCAACGTCCTGACTTTC
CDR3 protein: CASSDGVAGANVLTF

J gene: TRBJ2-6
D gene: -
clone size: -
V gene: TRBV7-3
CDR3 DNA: TGTGCCAGCAGCCCCGCACGTCCATCCGGGGCCAACGTCCTGACTTTC
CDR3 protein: CASSPARPSGANVLTF

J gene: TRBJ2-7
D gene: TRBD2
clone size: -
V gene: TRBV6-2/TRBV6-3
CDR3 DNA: TGTGCCAGCGGGGGACTAGCGGGTGTCTCCTACGAGCAGTACTTC
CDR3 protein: CASGGLAGVSYEQYF

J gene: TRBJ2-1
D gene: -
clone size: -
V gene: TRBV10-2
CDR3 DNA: TGCGCCAGCAGTGAGAACAGGGACAATGAGCAGTTCTTC
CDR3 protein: CASSENRDNEQFF

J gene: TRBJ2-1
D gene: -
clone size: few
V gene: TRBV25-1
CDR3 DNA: TGTGCCAGCAGTGAAAGCTTTAGGGGTGAGCAGTTCTTC
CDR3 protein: CASSESFRGEQFF

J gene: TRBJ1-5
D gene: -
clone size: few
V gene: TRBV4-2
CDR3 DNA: TGTGCCAGCAGCCAGGGGGCGGGCAATCAGCCCCAGCATTTT
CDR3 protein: CASSQGAGNQPQHF

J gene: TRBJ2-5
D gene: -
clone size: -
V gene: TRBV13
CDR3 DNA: TGTGCCAGCAGAGGACAAGACCACTCTGGAGAGACCCAGTACTTC
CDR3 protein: CASRGQDHSGETQYF

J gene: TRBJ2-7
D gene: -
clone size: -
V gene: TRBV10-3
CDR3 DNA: TGTGCCATTAGTGACAGGATTGAGGGGATTCAGTACTTC
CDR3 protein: CAISDRIEGIQYF

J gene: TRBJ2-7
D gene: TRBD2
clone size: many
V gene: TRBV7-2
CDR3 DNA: TGTGCCAGCAGCGGACTAGCGGGGGGGTACGAGCAGTACTTC
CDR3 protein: CASSGLAGGYEQYF

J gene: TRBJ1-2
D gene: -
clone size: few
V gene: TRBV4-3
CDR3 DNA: TGCGCCAGCAGCCAAGATACACAGATGCAGGTCTATGGCTACACCTTC
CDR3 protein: CASSQDTQMQVYGYTF

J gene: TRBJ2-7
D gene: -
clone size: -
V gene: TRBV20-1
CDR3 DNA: TGCAGTGCTAGAGGTACAGCTATCCGTTCGAGCTACGAGCAGTACTTC
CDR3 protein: CSARGTAIRSSYEQYF

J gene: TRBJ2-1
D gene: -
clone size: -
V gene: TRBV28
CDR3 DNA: TGTGCCAGCAGTTTAGGGGGCCAACAAGGCCATGAGCAGTTCTTC
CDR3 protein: CASSLGGQQGHEQFF

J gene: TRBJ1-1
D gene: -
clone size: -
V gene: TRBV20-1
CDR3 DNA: TGCAGTGCTAGAGATCCCTCGCAGGGAAACATGAACACTGAAGCTTTCTTT
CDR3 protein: CSARDPSQGNMNTEAFF